A single sample is the source of the 26 T cell receptor beta chains below, sequenced in a study of blood T cell repertoires in COVID-19. TCRdb's table, derived via immunoSEQ multiplex PCR, lists solely in-frame clones and lacks some. Among hundreds of thousands of clones listed, over 65% were seen once. The sequencing input was peripheral blood. All receptors derive from a woman aged 70-85 years with active or convalescent COVID-19.

The rearrangement uses TRBV4-2 and TRBJ1-4; perhaps TRBD1 as D (5 bases). Per germline, CDR1 LGHNA and CDR2 YNFKEQ. The V end was cut by 0 bases, the J end by 10 bases, with 15 bases between. The CDR3 contains 15 residues. The DNA for the CDR3 is TGTGCCAGCAGCCAAGATACGATCAGGGTCGGAAAACTGTTTTTT. It is translated as CASSQDTIRVGKLFF.

The CDR3: CASSQDGGQLWVNVLTF. CDR3 in DNA: TGCGCCAGCAGCCAAGACGGAGGACAGTTATGGGTCAACGTCCTGACTTTC. The rearrangement links TRBV4-1 to TRBJ2-6; D might be TRBD1 (6 bases). Trimming left V 0 bases short and J 9 bases short, with 18 bases between. Germline V gives CDR1 MGHRA, CDR2 YSYEKL. CDR3 size: 17 residues.

This CDR3 reads CASSRTGGMSYEQYF. In DNA, the CDR3 is TGTGCCAGCAGCCGGACAGGGGGTATGTCCTACGAGCAGTACTTC. V is TRBV6-5 and J is TRBJ2-7; 10 nucleotides line up with TRBD1. Germline V lookup: CDR1 MNHEY, CDR2 SVGAGI. V lost 6 bases and J lost 1; bases outside the gene matches: 6. The CDR3 totals 15 residues.

This sequence joins TRBV28 and TRBJ1-2, with TRBD1 as a possible D gene (6 bases). Germline V lookup: CDR1 MDHEN, CDR2 SYDVKM. V was clipped by 1 base and J by 8 bases, with 20 bases between them. CDR3 length: 16 residues. CDR3 loop: CASSLFSGASPGGYTF. CDR3 coding DNA: TGTGCCAGCAGTTTATTTTCAGGGGCCAGCCCAGGGGGCTACACCTTC.

Here the CDR3 DNA reads TGTGCCAGCAGGGCCGGGACAGGGCGCACCGGGGAGCTGTTTTTT. Its translation is CASRAGTGRTGELFF. The chain employs TRBV27 and TRBJ2-2; 9 nucleotides agree with TRBD1. The CDR3 is made up of 15 amino acids. Germline CDR1 is MNHEY and CDR2 is SMNVEV (reference sequence). V was pared by 6 bases and J by 4 bases, with 6 bases of the junction left unmatched.

In nucleotides, the CDR3 is TGTGCCAGCAGCTTAGTTTGGGAGGGGGAGGCAGTCTGGAACACTGAAGCTTTCTTT. Amino acids: CASSLVWEGEAVWNTEAFF. V is TRBV7-9 and J is TRBJ1-1; a possible D gene is TRBD1 (6 bases). Trimming stripped 1 base from V and 1 base from J, with 22 bases between. This CDR3 contains 19 residues. CDR1 and CDR2 from the germline V gene are SEHNR and FQNEAQ (reference sequence).

The gene calls are TRBV27 and TRBJ2-3; TRBD2 matches 8 bases. This CDR3 region has 16 residues. Per the germline V gene, CDR1 is MNHEY and CDR2 is SMNVEV (reference sequence). Trimming cost V 3 bases and J 9 bases; bases outside gene matches: 14. Here the CDR3 DNA reads TGTGCCAGCAGTTTCCCCACTAGCGGCCACCCGAACACGCAGTATTTT. Its translation: CASSFPTSGHPNTQYF.

The J gene is TRBJ2-5, the V gene TRBV15; no firm D call. CDR3 length: 14 residues. Trimming removed 0 bases from V and 2 bases from J, with 7 bases in between. The germline gives CDR1 LNHNV, CDR2 YYDKDF (reference sequence). Written as DNA, the CDR3 is TGTGCCACCAGCAGAGATCTGCAGCAAGAGACCCAGTACTTC. It encodes CATSRDLQQETQYF.

The V gene is TRBV18, the J gene TRBJ2-7; 8 bases line up with TRBD1. CDR1 KGHSH and CDR2 LQKENI come from the germline V gene. The CDR3 runs to 15 residues. The J segment lost 4 bases and the V segment lost 3 bases, leaving 8 bases of the junction unmatched. For the CDR3, the DNA is TGTGCCAGCTCACCCCGAAGGACAGGGTGGTACGAGCAGTACTTC. Translating gives CASSPRRTGWYEQYF.

The count of this clone is one. This chain uses TRBV18 with TRBJ2-5; 7 bases line up with TRBD1. The CDR3 totals 13 residues. Germline CDR1 reads KGHSH; CDR2 reads LQKENI. V lost 5 bases and J lost 4; bases outside the gene matches: 4. CDR3 nucleotide sequence: TGTGCCAGCTCAGCCCGGGACAGAGAGACCCAGTACTTC. It is translated as CASSARDRETQYF. Full variable domain (missing parts from reference TRBV18 and TRBJ2-5): NAGVMQNPRHLVRRRGQEARLRCSPMKGHSHVYWYRQLPEEGLKFMVYLQKENIIDESGMPKERFSAEFPKEGPSILRIQQVVRGDSAAYFCASSARDRETQYFGPGTRLLVL.

J is TRBJ1-3 and V is TRBV7-2; unclear D gene. Trimming took off 1 base at V and 0 bases at J, with 7 bases between the two ends. The CDR3 loop spans 15 amino acids. Germline V gene data show CDR1 as SGHTA and CDR2 as FQGNSA. CDR3 in amino acids: CASSLVLSSGNTIYF. In DNA, the CDR3 is TGTGCCAGCAGCTTAGTCCTGTCCTCTGGAAACACCATATATTTT. Supplemented by reference TRBV7-2 and TRBJ1-3, the full variable domain reads GAGVSQSPSNKVTEKGKDVELRCDPISGHTALYWYRQSLGQGLEFLIYFQGNSAPDKSGLPSDRFSAERTGGSVSTLTIQRTQQEDSAVYLCASSLVLSSGNTIYFGEGSWLTVV.

The chain uses TRBV28 and TRBJ2-7; a weak D match, TRBD2 (7 bases). Germline V CDR1 and CDR2: MDHEN, SYDVKM. The CDR3 runs to 14 residues. The V end lost 5 bases, the J end lost 3 bases, and 14 bases lay between the germline ends. The CDR3 DNA follows: TGTGCCAGCAGTGAGCCGGGGGGACACTACGAGCAGTACTTC. Translating gives CASSEPGGHYEQYF. Full variable domain (remainder filled in from reference TRBV28 and TRBJ2-7): DVKVTQSSRYLVKRTGEKVFLECVQDMDHENMFWYRQDPGLGLRLIYFSYDVKMKEKGDIPEGYSVSREKKERFSLILESASTNQTSMYLCASSEPGGHYEQYFGPGTRLTVT.

The V gene is TRBV5-1, the J gene TRBJ2-5; the match to TRBD2 covers 14 bases. The ends lost 4 bases at V and 5 bases at J; junction bases unmatched: 7. In germline, CDR1 is SGHRS, CDR2 YFSETQ. The CDR3 extends over 16 amino acids. The CDR3 protein is CASSGEGLAGEETQYF. CDR3 sequence (DNA): TGCGCCAGCAGCGGCGAGGGACTAGCGGGAGAGGAGACCCAGTACTTC.

The rearrangement links TRBV10-1 to TRBJ2-7; 7 nucleotides agree with TRBD2. Germline V gives CDR1 WNHNN, CDR2 SYGVQD (reference sequence). V lost 0 bases to trimming and J lost 3 bases; unmatched junction nucleotides: 11. This CDR3 contains 17 residues. CDR3 in DNA: TGCGCCAGCAGTGAGTCCGACTTAGCGCGGGAGAGCTACGAGCAGTACTTC. This sequence encodes CASSESDLARESYEQYF.

In this sample, this clone turned up once. The rearrangement uses TRBV4-1 and TRBJ2-7; 9 nucleotides align to TRBD2. Looked up from germline, CDR1 is MGHRA and CDR2 is YSYEKL. V was clipped by 1 base and J by 0 bases; unmatched bases: 7. CDR3 length equals 17 residues. CDR3 coding DNA: TGCGCCAGCAGCCAAGGGCGGGAGGGCCGGGCCTCCTACGAGCAGTACTTC. Amino acid sequence: CASSQGREGRASYEQYF.

The CDR3 DNA follows: TGCGCCAGCAGTCAATCGGGGCCTCAGGGGGCTCGGGAGACCCAGTACTTC. This encodes CASSQSGPQGARETQYF. This chain uses TRBV23-1 with TRBJ2-5, with TRBD1 identical over 8 bases. TRBV23-1 is known as an ORF, though its function is uncertain. Trimming removed 0 bases from V and 5 bases from J; junction bases left unmatched: 11. This CDR3 is built from 17 residues.

Points on this clone: The junction does not match germline at one end; this may be a read error. J is TRBJ2-7 and V is TRBV28, with 8 bases aligning to TRBD1. The germline CDR1 and CDR2 sequences are MDHEN and SYDVKM. CDR3 length: 14 amino acids. The DNA for the CDR3 is TGTGCCAGCAGACGAGCGACAGGGGCCCACGAGCAGCACTTC. Protein sequence: CASRRATGAHEQHF. The whole variable domain, remainder taken from reference TRBV28 and TRBJ2-7, is DVKVTQSSRYLVKRTGEKVFLECVQDMDHENMFWYRQDPGLGLRLIYFSYDVKMKEKGDIPEGYSVSREKKERFSLILESASTNQTSMYLCASRRATGAHEQHFGPGTRLTVT.

This clone occurred a few times. The chain recombines TRBV6-1 with TRBJ1-2; D may be TRBD1 (5 bases). Trimming pared 0 bases from V and 3 bases from J, leaving 8 bases between. Germline-derived CDR1 and CDR2 are MNHNS and SASEGT. The CDR3 covers 14 residues. The CDR3 reads CASSEAPQDYGYTF. In DNA form, the CDR3 reads TGTGCCAGCAGTGAAGCGCCACAGGACTATGGCTACACCTTC.

The CDR3 is CATSRAQTGEAFF. The DNA of the CDR3 is TGTGCCACCAGCAGAGCACAGACAGGGGAAGCTTTCTTT. The chain has TRBV15 and TRBJ1-1; 7 nucleotides align to TRBD1. Germline trimming cut 1 base from V and 8 bases from J; bases unmatched to any gene: 4. This CDR3 contains 13 residues. Germline CDR1 is LNHNV and CDR2 is YYDKDF (reference sequence).

The V and J genes are TRBV12-3 or TRBV12-4 and TRBJ1-2, with D perhaps TRBD1 (6 bases). V lost 8 bases and J lost 1, with 11 bases in between. The CDR3 runs 13 residues. The CDR3 DNA reads TGTGCCAGCCGAAAGGACAGTAACTATGGCTACACCTTC. Its protein product is CASRKDSNYGYTF.

Only one count was recorded for this clone. This chain joins TRBV27 and TRBJ1-3; D gene unclear. The V and J ends lost 5 bases and 7 bases respectively, with 12 bases between them. Germline values: CDR1 MNHEY, CDR2 SMNVEV (reference sequence). This CDR3 contains 13 residues. The CDR3 nucleotides read TGTGCCAGCAGTCGGGTTGATAGGAACACCATATATTTT. Translation: CASSRVDRNTIYF.

The J gene is TRBJ1-4, the V gene TRBV7-2; TRBD1 agrees at 8 bases. The V segment lost 5 bases and the J segment 7 bases; nucleotides outside the gene matches: 9. This CDR3 is built from 15 residues. From germline, CDR1 is SGHTA and CDR2 FQGNSA. The CDR3 spells CASSPRQGAREKLFF. The CDR3 DNA follows: TGTGCCAGCAGCCCCCGGCAGGGGGCGCGTGAAAAACTGTTTTTT.

The chain joins TRBV27 to TRBJ2-3, with D possibly TRBD2 on 5 matching bases. Germline CDR1 is MNHEY and CDR2 is SMNVEV (reference sequence). CDR3 length equals 14 residues. The germline V and J ends were trimmed by 0 bases and 3 bases, with 7 bases remaining between them. CDR3 amino acids: CASSLSEATDTQYF. The DNA for the CDR3 is TGTGCCAGCAGTTTATCGGAGGCTACAGATACGCAGTATTTT.

This chain connects TRBV4-1 to TRBJ1-3; no firm D call. CDR1 and CDR2 (germline): MGHRA, YSYEKL. The CDR3 loop spans 15 amino acids. V was shortened by 0 bases and J by 4 bases, with 10 bases between the two germline ends. CDR3 coding DNA: TGCGCCAGCAGCCAAGATACCTACCTGGGAAACACCATATATTTT. Amino acid sequence: CASSQDTYLGNTIYF.

This chain uses TRBV3-1 (or the pseudogene TRBV3-2) with TRBJ2-3, with 8 bases matching TRBD1. V shed 3 bases and J 1 base; nucleotides not matched to a gene: 3. CDR3 size: 15 residues. The germline V gene has CDR1 LGHDT and CDR2 YNNKEL (reference sequence). CDR3 nucleotide sequence: TGTGCCAGCAGCCAGGGACAGGACGGCACAGATACGCAGTATTTT. Residues: CASSQGQDGTDTQYF.

V and J are TRBV5-1 and TRBJ1-3; 9 bases agree with TRBD1. Germline CDR1 is SGHRS and CDR2 is YFSETQ. V gave up 4 bases and J gave up 0 bases; unmatched junction bases: 8. CDR3 length: 17 residues. CDR3 in amino acids: CASSPGTGLSSGNTIYF. The CDR3 nucleotides read TGCGCCAGCAGCCCGGGGACAGGGCTAAGCTCTGGAAACACCATATATTTT.